This T cell receptor (beta chain) is from a study of beta chain features in type 1 diabetes. Looking at the study overall: The number of sorted cells examined across all samples was some 98,000,000.

Markers CD45RO/CCR7/CD25/CD127/CD95/CD27 served to sort CD4+ naive, central memory, regulatory and stem cell-like memory cells. Study-wide points: Among all four CD4+ subsets, Type 1 diabetes patients had TCRB CDR3s that were moderately but significantly shorter. Among patients, naive, central memory and Treg TCRB repertoires appeared more similar than among healthy donors. VDJ junctions from patients with type 1 diabetes contained fewer insertions and more deletions.

V gave up 2 bases and J gave up 2 bases, with 6 bases separating them. Germline V lookup: CDR1 MNHNS, CDR2 SASEGT. This CDR3 has 13 residues. Every isolated RNA sample was fully reverse transcribed, so sequencing captured expressed TCRB transcripts. The table came from immunoSEQ multiplex PCR; TCRdb's copy has only in-frame clones and leaves some out. The table lists under 300,000 clones, approximately 15% of them singletons. As to this clone: Its antigen is undetermined.

This TCR derives from a man younger than 40 with type 1 diabetes. Sequencing input: naive CD4+ T cells from blood. The chain uses TRBV6-1 and TRBJ1-2; no clear D. CDR3 bases: TGTGCCAGCAGTGAATACGGGAACTATGGCTACACCTTC. This gives the protein CASSEYGNYGYTF.